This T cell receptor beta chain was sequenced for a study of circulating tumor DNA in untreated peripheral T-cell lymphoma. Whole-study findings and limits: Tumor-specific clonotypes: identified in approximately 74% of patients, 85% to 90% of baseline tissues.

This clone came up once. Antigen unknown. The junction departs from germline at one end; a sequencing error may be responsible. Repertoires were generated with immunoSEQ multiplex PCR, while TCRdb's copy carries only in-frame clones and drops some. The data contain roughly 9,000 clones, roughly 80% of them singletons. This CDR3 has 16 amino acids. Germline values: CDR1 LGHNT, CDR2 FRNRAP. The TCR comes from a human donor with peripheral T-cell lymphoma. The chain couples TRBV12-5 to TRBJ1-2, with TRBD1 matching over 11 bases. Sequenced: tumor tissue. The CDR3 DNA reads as TGTGCTAGTGGCCGGGCGGGGACAGGGGGAGACTATGGTTACACCTTC. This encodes CASGRAGTGGDYGYTF.